The 30 T cell receptor beta chains reported below all come from one sample, sequenced in a study of T cell responses to AZD1222 COVID-19 vaccine. The assay was immunoSEQ multiplex PCR, and TCRdb's table has in-frame clones only and misses some. The sample includes roughly 99,000 clones, 80% to 95% of them seen just once. The material was peripheral blood, obtained 28 days after the second AZD1222 dose. These receptor sequences come from an adult who received the AZD1222 COVID-19 vaccine.

This clone is a singleton in its sample. This chain uses TRBV19 with TRBJ2-2; 15 nucleotides align to TRBD2. CDR1 and CDR2 from the germline V gene are LNHDA and SQIVND (reference sequence). With V trimmed by 3 bases and J by 1 base, 6 bases remained unmatched. The CDR3 totals 19 residues. CDR3 in amino acids: CASSIRGLAGGKNTGELFF. The CDR3 DNA reads as TGTGCCAGTAGTATTCGGGGACTAGCGGGAGGAAAGAACACCGGGGAGCTGTTTTTT.

This chain uses TRBV6-5 with TRBJ2-3; TRBD2 matches at 8 bases. Looked up from germline, CDR1 is MNHEY and CDR2 is SVGAGI. J lost 2 bases, V lost 2 bases, and 6 bases had no gene match. The CDR3 consists of 16 residues. In DNA form, the CDR3 reads TGTGCCAGCAGTTACGGTCGGGAGGGTACCACAGATACGCAGTATTTT. Protein: CASSYGREGTTDTQYF.

The chain carries TRBV7-2 and TRBJ1-3, with D uncertain. Germline CDR1 reads SGHTA; CDR2 reads FQGNSA. Trimming shortened V by 5 bases and J by 4 bases, and 9 bases separated the two germline ends. The CDR3 extends over 13 amino acids. CDR3 in amino acids: CASSPSLGNTIYF. The CDR3 DNA is TGTGCCAGCAGCCCCAGTCTCGGAAACACCATATATTTT.

The genes are TRBV28 and TRBJ2-1; D remains unclear. Germline CDR1 MDHEN, CDR2 SYDVKM. The length of the CDR3 is 16 residues. The V gene lost 5 bases and the J gene lost 3 bases, with 17 bases spanning the gap. CDR3 sequence reads: CASSALVVSGYNEQFF. The CDR3 bases are TGTGCCAGCAGTGCCCTCGTGGTGTCGGGCTACAATGAGCAGTTCTTC.

V usage is TRBV9 and J usage is TRBJ2-3; 10 bases agree with TRBD2. The CDR3 runs to 15 residues. Unmatched junction bases numbered 7, after V lost 3 bases and J lost 6 bases. CDR1 SGDLS and CDR2 YYNGEE come from the germline V gene. CDR3 amino acids: CASSAWLAGVDTQYF. As DNA, the CDR3 is TGTGCCAGCAGCGCCTGGCTAGCGGGAGTGGATACGCAGTATTTT.

About this clone: The same CDR3 also results from other DNA sequences found in this sample. The chain is built from TRBV7-9 and TRBJ2-3, with no clear D. This CDR3 region has 13 residues. V was pared by 0 bases and J by 3 bases, with 4 bases between. Germline V gives CDR1 SEHNR, CDR2 FQNEAQ (reference sequence). The CDR3: CASSLASTDTQYF. In nucleotides, the CDR3 is TGTGCCAGCAGCTTAGCGTCGACAGATACGCAGTATTTT.

The chain employs TRBV29-1 and TRBJ2-1; no clear D gene. Germline V gene data show CDR1 as SQVTM and CDR2 as ANQGSEA. The CDR3 runs to 14 residues. Trimming cost V 3 bases and J 3 bases, with 12 bases left between them. Here the CDR3 reads CSVDKYTDYNEQFF. The CDR3 DNA reads TGCAGCGTTGATAAGTACACAGACTACAATGAGCAGTTCTTC.

This chain connects TRBV7-8 to TRBJ2-3, with 7 bases lining up with TRBD2. V shed 5 bases and J 6 bases; nucleotides not matched to a gene: 20. Germline V gene lookup returns CDR1 SGHVS and CDR2 FQNEAQ. CDR3 length: 18 amino acids. The CDR3 protein is CASSIRTFRAGEGDTQYF. CDR3 bases: TGTGCCAGCAGCATCCGAACCTTTAGGGCGGGGGAGGGGGATACGCAGTATTTT. Together with reference TRBV7-8 and TRBJ2-3, the CDR3 gives the full variable domain: GAGVSQSPRYKVAKRGQDVALRCDPISGHVSLFWYQQALGQGPEFLTYFQNEAQLDKSGLPSDRFFAERPEGSVSTLKIQRTQQEDSAVYLCASSIRTFRAGEGDTQYFGPGTRLTVL.

The chain has TRBV15 and TRBJ1-1; D perhaps matches TRBD1 (6 bases). The CDR3 is made up of 15 amino acids. Germline V gene data show CDR1 as LNHNV and CDR2 as YYDKDF (reference sequence). V dropped 5 bases and J dropped 1 base, with 14 bases sitting between them. CDR3 DNA sequence: TGTGCCACCAGCTTGCATCCGACAGGGAACACTGAAGCTTTCTTT. Protein: CATSLHPTGNTEAFF.

V usage is TRBV19 and J usage is TRBJ2-7; either TRBD1 or TRBD2 may supply D (5 bases each). Trimming left V 1 base short and J 2 bases short, with 9 bases between. Looked up from germline, CDR1 is LNHDA and CDR2 is SQIVND (reference sequence). CDR3 size: 14 residues. As DNA, the CDR3 is TGTGCCAGTAGTATAGGTCGGGGCGCCTACGAGCAGTACTTC. This translates into CASSIGRGAYEQYF.

The CDR3 coding sequence is TGTGCCAGCAGTTTCTGGGAGGAGGGGAGCGGGGAGCTGTTTTTT. It translates to CASSFWEEGSGELFF. V gene TRBV28 combines with J gene TRBJ2-2; D is possibly TRBD2 (6 bases). Germline V gene lookup returns CDR1 MDHEN and CDR2 SYDVKM. Trimming cost V 3 bases and J 7 bases, with 15 bases left between them. The CDR3 length is 15 residues.

This chain joins TRBV28 and TRBJ2-3, with 7 bases matching TRBD2. This CDR3 comprises 15 residues. Per the germline V gene, CDR1 is MDHEN and CDR2 is SYDVKM. V shed 3 bases and J 4 bases; nucleotides not matched to a gene: 7. The CDR3 protein is CASSLGGSIADTQYF. The CDR3 nucleotides read TGTGCCAGCAGTTTGGGAGGGTCGATTGCAGATACGCAGTATTTT.

CDR3 sequence: CASSVEEWAGKEPYGYTF. The CDR3 DNA is TGTGCCAGCAGCGTAGAGGAATGGGCAGGCAAGGAGCCCTATGGCTACACCTTC. This chain joins TRBV9 and TRBJ1-2; D gene uncertain. V gave up 0 bases and J gave up 4 bases, with 22 bases separating them. The CDR3 length is 18 residues. The V gene's germline CDR1 is SGDLS and CDR2 YYNGEE.

This sequence joins TRBV28 and TRBJ1-1, with D possibly TRBD1 on 6 matching bases. This CDR3 has 14 residues. Germline CDR1 MDHEN, CDR2 SYDVKM. Trimming pared 6 bases from V and 3 bases from J, leaving 14 bases between. The CDR3 region is CASSREGGYTEAFF. The CDR3 nucleotides are TGTGCCAGCAGCCGCGAGGGGGGGTACACTGAAGCTTTCTTT.

This clone was recorded once. The genes are TRBV5-5 and TRBJ1-2; D perhaps matches TRBD1 (5 bases). The CDR3 extends over 13 amino acids. V dropped 2 bases and J dropped 2 bases, with 7 bases sitting between them. Germline CDR1 reads SGHKS; CDR2 reads YYEKEE (reference sequence). In DNA form, the CDR3 reads TGTGCCAGCAGCTTACCAGGGAACTATGGCTACACCTTC. As protein: CASSLPGNYGYTF.

V and J are TRBV25-1 and TRBJ1-4; D is unclear. The CDR3 loop spans 15 amino acids. The V and J ends lost 5 bases and 11 bases respectively, with 21 bases between them. Germline-derived CDR1 and CDR2 are MGHDK and SYGVNS. The CDR3 coding sequence is TGTGCCAGCAGTACCTGGGCAGGAGGACCCGTTAAACTGTTTTTT. This sequence encodes CASSTWAGGPVKLFF.

The J gene is TRBJ1-5, the V gene TRBV5-4; possibly TRBD1 for D (6 bases). CDR1 and CDR2 (germline): SGHNT, YYREEE (reference sequence). Trimming pared 4 bases from V and 4 bases from J, leaving 9 bases between. The CDR3 consists of 13 residues. The CDR3 spells CASSLDRNQPQHF. DNA of the CDR3: TGTGCCAGCAGCCTTGACAGGAATCAGCCCCAGCATTTT.

The chain joins TRBV15 to TRBJ1-1; D is unclear. Germline V gene sequence: CDR1 LNHNV, CDR2 YYDKDF (reference sequence). The CDR3 runs 13 residues. V was shortened by 3 bases and J by 4 bases, with 9 bases between the two germline ends. The CDR3 DNA follows: TGTGCCACCAGCAGCATTCGTGGCACTGAAGCTTTCTTT. Translating gives CATSSIRGTEAFF.

The rearrangement uses TRBV29-1 and TRBJ2-7, with no clear D. The CDR3 has 12 residues. CDR1 is SQVTM, CDR2 ANQGSEA, per germline. Trimming took off 3 bases at V and 1 base at J, with 7 bases between the two ends. CDR3 coding DNA: TGCAGCGTTGAGGGCAGATCCTACGAGCAGTACTTC. Translating it yields CSVEGRSYEQYF.

The chain joins TRBV9 to TRBJ2-2, with 9 nucleotides matching TRBD2. The CDR3 runs 17 residues. Germline values: CDR1 SGDLS, CDR2 YYNGEE. Losses at the gene ends were 0 bases for V and 7 bases for J; bases not matched to a gene: 10. CDR3 protein: CASSVGLAGDSYGELFF. As DNA, the CDR3 is TGTGCCAGCAGCGTAGGTTTAGCGGGAGATTCGTACGGGGAGCTGTTTTTT.

The chain couples TRBV30 to TRBJ1-1, with D possibly matching TRBD1 (6 bases). The CDR3 consists of 14 residues. Trimming left V 2 bases short and J 4 bases short, with 14 bases between. Germline lookup yields CDR1 GTSNPN and CDR2 SVGIG (reference sequence). The CDR3 is CAWSRGAKGTEAFF. CDR3 nucleotide sequence: TGTGCCTGGAGTCGGGGGGCAAAGGGCACTGAAGCTTTCTTT.

V and J are TRBV28 and TRBJ2-1, with no clear D. The CDR3 is 12 amino acids. Germline V gives CDR1 MDHEN, CDR2 SYDVKM. V lost 7 bases, J lost 2 bases, and 6 bases lay in between. The CDR3 sequence: CASMGTYNEQFF. For the CDR3, the DNA is TGTGCCAGCATGGGTACCTACAATGAGCAGTTCTTC.

The V call is TRBV4-1, the J call TRBJ1-1; D is unclear. This CDR3 is 14 amino acids long. V was cut by 0 bases and J by 2 bases, with 7 bases left in between. CDR1 and CDR2 from the germline V gene are MGHRA and YSYEKL. CDR3 loop: CASSQDVSNTEAFF. CDR3 DNA sequence: TGCGCCAGCAGCCAAGATGTCTCAAACACTGAAGCTTTCTTT.

The CDR3 loop is CASSPRGQPNTEAFF. CDR3 sequence (DNA): TGCGCCAGCAGCCCGCGGGGACAGCCGAACACTGAAGCTTTCTTT. This rearrangement joins TRBV5-1 to TRBJ1-1; 7 nucleotides match TRBD1. CDR3 length equals 15 residues. Trimming at V came to 4 bases and at J to 1 base, leaving 7 bases not matched to a gene. Looked up from germline, CDR1 is SGHRS and CDR2 is YFSETQ. Combining the CDR3 with reference TRBV5-1 and TRBJ1-1 gives the whole variable domain KAGVTQTPRYLIKTRGQQVTLSCSPISGHRSVSWYQQTPGQGLQFLFEYFSETQRNKGNFPGRFSGRQFSNSRSEMNVSTLELGDSALYLCASSPRGQPNTEAFFGQGTRLTVV.

V and J are TRBV19 and TRBJ1-4; no definite D call. The CDR3 is 14 amino acids. Deletions cut 8 bases from V and 0 bases from J, with 10 bases between. Germline V CDR1 and CDR2: LNHDA, SQIVND (reference sequence). CDR3 nucleotides: TGTGCCAGTTCGACGGTGGCAACTAATGAAAAACTGTTTTTT. This translates into CASSTVATNEKLFF.

The rearrangement uses TRBV28 and TRBJ1-3, with D unresolved. The germline V gene encodes CDR1 MDHEN and CDR2 SYDVKM. The CDR3 is made up of 13 amino acids. V was pared by 6 bases and J by 3 bases, with 9 bases between. The DNA of the CDR3 is TGTGCCAGCAGCGCGGGCCTTGGAAACACCATATATTTT. It specifies CASSAGLGNTIYF.

The rearrangement uses TRBV7-2 and TRBJ2-1; TRBD2 matches at 13 bases. The CDR3 length is 16 residues. The V segment lost 4 bases and the J segment 6 bases; nucleotides outside the gene matches: 6. Germline CDR1 is SGHTA and CDR2 is FQGNSA. The CDR3 spells CASSYGLAGVFNEQFF. CDR3 nucleotides: TGTGCCAGCAGCTACGGACTAGCGGGAGTTTTCAATGAGCAGTTCTTC.

This clone was observed a few times. The genes are TRBV5-1 and TRBJ2-3, with a weak D call TRBD1 (6 bases). There are 14 residues in the CDR3. V shed 4 bases and J shed 2 bases, with 11 bases lying between them. Germline V gene data show CDR1 as SGHRS and CDR2 as YFSETQ. The CDR3 bases are TGCGCCAGCAGCACTGGACAGCCCACAGATACGCAGTATTTT. It specifies CASSTGQPTDTQYF.

J is TRBJ1-6 and V is TRBV5-1; a weak D match, TRBD1 (6 bases). The CDR3 is made up of 13 amino acids. Germline V gene data show CDR1 as SGHRS and CDR2 as YFSETQ. V was pared by 3 bases and J by 14 bases, with 15 bases between. The CDR3 loop reads CASSSGGGSALHF. The DNA for the CDR3 is TGCGCCAGCAGCTCTGGAGGGGGGAGCGCCCTCCACTTT.

This chain connects TRBV28 to TRBJ1-1; D is ambiguous. Germline CDR1 and CDR2: MDHEN and SYDVKM. The CDR3 runs 13 residues. The V end lost 1 base, the J end lost 10 bases, and 13 bases lay between the germline ends. CDR3 in amino acids: CASSLYPPQRAFF. As DNA, the CDR3 is TGTGCCAGCAGTTTATACCCCCCTCAGCGAGCTTTCTTT. Supplemented by reference TRBV28 and TRBJ1-1, the full variable domain reads DVKVTQSSRYLVKRTGEKVFLECVQDMDHENMFWYRQDPGLGLRLIYFSYDVKMKEKGDIPEGYSVSREKKERFSLILESASTNQTSMYLCASSLYPPQRAFFGQGTRLTVV.